Listed here is a single TCR beta chain. These data originate in a study of blood T cell repertoires in COVID-19. Profiled with immunoSEQ multiplex PCR; TCRdb holds only in-frame clones, not every one. The sample records over 200,000 clones, 88% being singletons. Germline V lookup: CDR1 SQVTM, CDR2 ANQGSEA. The V end was cut by 4 bases, the J end by 2 bases, with 9 bases between. The CDR3 consists of 13 residues. The chain is built from TRBV29-1 and TRBJ1-5; TRBD1 might be the D (5 bases). This clonotype originated in a woman in her 30s with acute or convalescent COVID-19. The sequenced material came from peripheral blood. CDR3 protein: CSVGGGGNQPQHF. CDR3 bases: TGCAGCGTTGGCGGGGGAGGCAATCAGCCCCAGCATTTT.